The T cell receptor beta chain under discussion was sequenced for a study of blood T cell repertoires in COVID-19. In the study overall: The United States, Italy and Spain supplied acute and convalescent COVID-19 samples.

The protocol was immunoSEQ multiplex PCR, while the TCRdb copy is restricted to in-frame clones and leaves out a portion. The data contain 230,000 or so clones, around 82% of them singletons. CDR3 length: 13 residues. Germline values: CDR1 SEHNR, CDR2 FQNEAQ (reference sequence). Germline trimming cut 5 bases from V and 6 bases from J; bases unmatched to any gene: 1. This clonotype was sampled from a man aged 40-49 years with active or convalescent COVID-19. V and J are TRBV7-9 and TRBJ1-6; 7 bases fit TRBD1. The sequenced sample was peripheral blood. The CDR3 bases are TGTGCCAGCAGCCGGGACAGTAATTCACCCCTCCACTTT. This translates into CASSRDSNSPLHF. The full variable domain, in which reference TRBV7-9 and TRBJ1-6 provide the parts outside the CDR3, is DTGVSQNPRHKITKRGQNVTFRCDPISEHNRLYWYRQTLGQGPEFLTYFQNEAQLEKSRLLSDRFSAERPKGSFSTLEIQRTEQGDSAMYLCASSRDSNSPLHFGNGTRLTVT.